These 17 T cell receptor beta chains were all obtained from the same sample, sequenced in a study of blood T cells in healthy people across ages (dated by TCRdb to the mid-2010s). Library method: 5' RACE. TCRdb shows the sequencer as Illumina HiSeq 2500. A second PCR of roughly 6 to 12 cycles was run with a J-beta primer mix and a sample-barcoded 5' primer. The raw public reads went through TCRdb reprocessing: fastp at Q25, MiXCR clone calling, in-frame beta chains kept. Identical CDR3 protein sequences are pooled into one entry, listed with their most common genes and DNA. In this sample the table shows hundreds of thousands of distinct CDR3 sequences, 35% to 50% of which occur a single time. Jointly, the top ten make up around 30% of the sample. Specimen: blood. The receptor source for this set is a man older than 75 in good health.

Ten or more counts support this clonotype. The chain is built from TRBV4-1 and TRBJ2-5; D gene uncertain. The CDR3 consists of 13 residues. From germline, CDR1 is MGHRA and CDR2 YSYEKL. Trimming pared 4 bases from V and 4 bases from J, leaving 10 bases between. The DNA for the CDR3 is TGCGCCAGCAGCCCCCCTGCAGGAGAGACCCAGTACTTC. Translated, it gives CASSPPAGETQYF.

This clonotype occurred a few times. The chain employs TRBV7-2 and TRBJ1-6; D ambiguous. Germline CDR1 and CDR2: SGHTA and FQGNSA. This CDR3 contains 12 residues. V dropped 2 bases and J dropped 7 bases, with 3 bases sitting between them. Written as DNA, the CDR3 is TGTGCCAGCAGCTTATCCAATTCACCCCTCCACTTT. Residues: CASSLSNSPLHF. The variable domain in full, with the rest retrieved from reference TRBV7-2 and TRBJ1-6, is GAGVSQSPSNKVTEKGKDVELRCDPISGHTALYWYRQSLGQGLEFLIYFQGNSAPDKSGLPSDRFSAERTGGSVSTLTIQRTQQEDSAVYLCASSLSNSPLHFGNGTRLTVT.

The chain carries TRBV3-1 and TRBJ1-5; the match to TRBD1 covers 7 bases. Germline CDR1 is LGHDT and CDR2 is YNNKEL (reference sequence). CDR3 length: 15 residues. V shed 4 bases and J 3 bases; nucleotides not matched to a gene: 6. CDR3 DNA: TGTGCCAGCAGCCTTACAGGGGATGACAATCAGCCCCAGCATTTT. Protein product: CASSLTGDDNQPQHF.

This clonotype was picked up a small number of times. The chain uses TRBV20-1 and TRBJ2-5; D is ambiguous. The CDR3 extends over 12 amino acids. V lost 2 bases to trimming and J lost 1 base, with 5 bases between them. Per germline, CDR1 DFQATT and CDR2 SNEGSKA (reference sequence). The CDR3 DNA sequence: TGCAGTGCTAGATGGCTCCAAGAGACCCAGTACTTC. Protein sequence: CSARWLQETQYF.

This rearrangement joins TRBV6-2 or TRBV6-3 to TRBJ2-2, with a tentative D call TRBD2 (5 bases). Deletions cut 4 bases from V and 4 bases from J, with 16 bases between. CDR1 and CDR2 from the germline V gene are MNHEY and SVGEGT. The CDR3 has 16 amino acids. The CDR3 loop reads CASSLRTGRGTGELFF. CDR3 bases: TGTGCCAGCAGTTTACGGACTGGGAGAGGCACCGGGGAGCTGTTTTTT.

This rearrangement joins TRBV29-1 to TRBJ2-1, with D perhaps matching TRBD2 (5 bases). Germline V lookup: CDR1 SQVTM, CDR2 ANQGSEA. The CDR3 loop spans 11 amino acids. V was clipped by 2 bases and J by 13 bases, with 12 bases between them. CDR3 nucleotide sequence: TGCAGCGTTGAAATGGGAGAGACCCAGTTCTTC. Residues: CSVEMGETQFF.

The J gene is TRBJ1-5, the V gene TRBV7-2; 8 nucleotides agree with TRBD1. V shed 4 bases and J 9 bases; nucleotides not matched to a gene: 8. Looked up from germline, CDR1 is SGHTA and CDR2 is FQGNSA. The CDR3 is 14 residues long. The CDR3 sequence is CASSSGQGSRPQHF. CDR3 DNA: TGTGCCAGCAGCTCCGGACAGGGTTCTCGGCCCCAGCATTTT.

The rearrangement links TRBV5-1 to TRBJ2-3; D gene uncertain. The V gene lost 2 bases and the J gene lost 3 bases, with 13 bases spanning the gap. The CDR3 has 15 amino acids. Germline V gene data show CDR1 as SGHRS and CDR2 as YFSETQ. DNA for the CDR3: TGCGCCAGCAGCTTCCGCAAACGAGCGACAGATACGCAGTATTTT. Protein sequence: CASSFRKRATDTQYF.

The chain joins TRBV3-1 to TRBJ2-3, with D possibly called TRBD1 or TRBD2 (5 bases each). The V and J ends lost 0 bases and 11 bases respectively, with 12 bases between them. Germline V gene data show CDR1 as LGHDT and CDR2 as YNNKEL (reference sequence). The CDR3 extends over 13 amino acids. The DNA of the CDR3 is TGTGCCAGCAGCCAAGAATGGGGGATAGTGCAGTATTTT. As protein: CASSQEWGIVQYF.

This clonotype was recorded a few times. The V call is TRBV9, the J call TRBJ2-5; D is perhaps TRBD2 (6 bases). V lost 3 bases and J 2 bases, leaving 11 bases between the germline ends. Germline-derived CDR1 and CDR2 are SGDLS and YYNGEE. The CDR3 spans 14 residues. For the CDR3, the DNA is TGTGCCAGCAGCGCGGACTACCAACAAGAGACCCAGTACTTC. This codes for CASSADYQQETQYF.

The sample holds a few counts of this clonotype. The chain combines TRBV6-2 or TRBV6-3 with TRBJ2-3; 8 bases agree with TRBD2. The CDR3 has 17 residues. Germline CDR1 reads MNHEY; CDR2 reads SVGEGT. V gave up 5 bases and J gave up 4 bases; unmatched junction bases: 14. In DNA, the CDR3 is TGTGCCAGCAGTATAACAGCCAGAAGCGGGGGCGCAGATACGCAGTATTTT. Protein product: CASSITARSGGADTQYF.

This clonotype was recorded only once. The V gene is TRBV24-1, the J gene TRBJ2-5; 8 nucleotides line up with TRBD2. The CDR3 runs 15 residues. Germline loops: CDR1 KGHDR, CDR2 SFDVKD. J lost 5 bases, V lost 5 bases, and 9 bases had no gene match. In DNA form, the CDR3 reads TGTGCCACCAGTGGTTCGGGGGGGGCCTTGGAGACCCAGTACTTC. Residues: CATSGSGGALETQYF.

This chain uses TRBV28 with TRBJ1-2; D gene ambiguous. This CDR3 contains 13 residues. The V gene's germline CDR1 is MDHEN and CDR2 SYDVKM. The V gene lost 3 bases and the J gene lost 2 bases, with 7 bases spanning the gap. The CDR3 coding sequence is TGTGCCAGCAGTTTGGTCACCAACTATGGCTACACCTTC. Amino acid sequence: CASSLVTNYGYTF.

This chain joins TRBV5-6 and TRBJ2-5; D assignment may be TRBD1 or TRBD2 (5 bases each). V lost 2 bases, J lost 4 bases, and 18 bases lay in between. Germline CDR1 is SGHDT and CDR2 is YYEEEE. The CDR3 consists of 16 residues. As DNA, the CDR3 is TGTGCCAGCAGCTTTTTCTGGAACAGGACTCGAGAGACCCAGTACTTC. Encoded protein: CASSFFWNRTRETQYF.

This clonotype was seen a handful of times. This chain joins TRBV6-2 or TRBV6-3 and TRBJ2-5; 12 nucleotides line up with TRBD1. Trimming cost V 6 bases and J 4 bases; bases outside gene matches: 6. There are 15 residues in the CDR3. The germline V gene encodes CDR1 MNHEY and CDR2 SVGEGT. CDR3 region: CASRLPGQGAETQYF. The CDR3 region has the DNA TGTGCCAGCAGACTCCCGGGACAGGGGGCAGAGACCCAGTACTTC.

The chain uses TRBV12-3 or TRBV12-4 and TRBJ2-1, with TRBD2 matching 11 bases. This CDR3 is 16 amino acids long. V shed 5 bases, J shed 9 bases, and the junction held 12 bases outside the gene matches. CDR3 region: CASSPFSGRASSEQFF. CDR3 in DNA: TGTGCCAGCAGTCCTTTTAGCGGGAGGGCCTCTAGTGAGCAGTTCTTC.

A note on this clonotype: This clone may be a read error of a much larger clone one base away. This chain connects TRBV10-2 to TRBJ2-7, with 9 bases fitting TRBD1. CDR1 is WSHSY, CDR2 SAAADI, per germline. CDR3 length: 15 amino acids. V trimming: 2 bases; J trimming: 2 bases; junction bases outside the gene matches: 4. CDR3 loop: CASSEAGDRAYEQYF. CDR3 DNA sequence: TGCGCCAGCAGTGAGGCAGGGGACAGGGCCTACGAGCAGTACTTC.